The rows below give T cell receptor beta chains drawn from one sample of a study of blood T cell repertoires in COVID-19. Sequenced by immunoSEQ multiplex PCR; TCRdb stores in-frame clones only, minus some. The profile covers roughly 130,000 clones, with around 80% appearing a single time and 12% taken by the ten largest. The sequenced material came from peripheral blood. Every receptor here comes from a woman aged 55-69 years with acute or convalescent COVID-19. Each CDR3 is given with its conserved first and last residue. The order of the fields is V gene, J gene, D gene, clone size, CDR3 DNA, CDR3 protein. A D gene is named only where the DNA matches it firmly. Part of the rows lack a size; the others show once, few, many or a class for expanded clones.

>TRBV10-3|TRBJ1-6|.|many
TGTGCCATCAGTGAGTCAAGCAGGGGTAATTCACCCCTCCACTTT
CAISESSRGNSPLHF
>TRBV5-1|TRBJ1-6|.|.
TGCGCCAGCAGCTTCGAGGATGTGGATAGCTCACCCCTCCACTTT
CASSFEDVDSSPLHF
>TRBV5-1|TRBJ1-1|.|.
TGCGCCAGCAGCTCCGGAGGGTGGGGATTTGTTGAAGCTTTCTTT
CASSSGGWGFVEAFF
>TRBV27|TRBJ1-2|TRBD1|.
TGTGCCAGCAGTCCAGGTGACAGGGTAGAGGTTAAGGGTGGCTACACCTTC
CASSPGDRVEVKGGYTF
>TRBV19|TRBJ2-5|.|.
TGTGCCAGTAGTCCGTCAGGGGGAGGTCGGGAGACCCAGTACTTC
CASSPSGGGRETQYF
>TRBV3-1/TRBV3-2|TRBJ1-2|.|.
TGTGCCAGCACCCACACCTCGGGGTCTCACTATGGCTACACCTTC
CASTHTSGSHYGYTF
>TRBV27|TRBJ2-3|TRBD1|.
TGTGCCAGCAGTTTGCGAGGACAGGGGGGCGCCGGCACAGATACGCAGTATTTT
CASSLRGQGGAGTDTQYF
>TRBV7-2|TRBJ2-1|.|.
TGTGCCAGCAGCTCCAGAGGGGGTTTCTACAATGAGCAGTTCTTC
CASSSRGGFYNEQFF
>TRBV4-1|TRBJ2-1|TRBD1|.
TGCGCCAGCAGCCTCACAGGGGCCCGCTACAATGAGCAGTTCTTC
CASSLTGARYNEQFF
>TRBV20-1|TRBJ1-2|.|.
TGCAGTGCTAGGTCAGCGCCTGGGGAGACCTTC
CSARSAPGETF
>TRBV10-3|TRBJ1-1|.|few
TGTGCCATCAGTGAGAAACAGTTGAACACTGAAGCTTTCTTT
CAISEKQLNTEAFF
>TRBV7-2|TRBJ1-1|.|.
TGTGCCAGCAGCTTAGTAAAAACTTCCACTGAAGCTTTCTTT
CASSLVKTSTEAFF
>TRBV24-1|TRBJ1-1|.|.
TGTGCCACCAGTGATACTACACCGTCGGCTGAAGCTTTCTTT
CATSDTTPSAEAFF
>TRBV28|TRBJ1-2|.|.
TGTGCCAGCAGTCCCTCACTCTATGGCTACACCTTC
CASSPSLYGYTF
>TRBV24-1|TRBJ2-7|.|.
TGTGCCACCAGTGATAGCCAGGGACTCTCCTACGAGCAGTACTTC
CATSDSQGLSYEQYF
>TRBV6-5|TRBJ1-1|.|.
TGTGCCAGCAGCGGTCAGGGGAACACTGAAGCTTTCTTT
CASSGQGNTEAFF
>TRBV28|TRBJ1-1|.|.
TGTGCCAGTCATCGAGGCCGGCAGTTCATGAACACTGAAGCTTTCTTT
CASHRGRQFMNTEAFF
>TRBV27|TRBJ1-1|.|.
TGTGCCAGCAAATCTCCGACAACGAACACTGAAGCTTTCTTT
CASKSPTTNTEAFF
>TRBV5-1|TRBJ1-4|.|.
TGCGCCAGCAGCTTCGGTCGCTATGAAAAACTGTTTTTT
CASSFGRYEKLFF
>TRBV6-1|TRBJ2-1|.|few
TGTGCCAGCAGTGAACCGGGACTCAGCAATGAGCAGTTCTTC
CASSEPGLSNEQFF
>TRBV12-3/TRBV12-4|TRBJ1-2|.|.
TGTGCCAGCGCCCAGGCGGGGTCGGGTGGCTACACCTTC
CASAQAGSGGYTF
>TRBV5-8|TRBJ1-3|.|once
TGTGCCAGCAGGGAGGGCGCTGGAAACACCATATATTTT
CASREGAGNTIYF
>TRBV5-1|TRBJ1-5|.|.
TGCGCCAGCAGTCGGGAGGGCCAACAGCCCCAGCATTTT
CASSREGQQPQHF
>TRBV24-1|TRBJ1-2|.|.
TGTGCCACCAGCTCGAGGCCAGGGTCAGGCAACTATGGCTACACCTTC
CATSSRPGSGNYGYTF
>TRBV6-5|TRBJ1-2|.|.
TGTGCCAGCTTAGGAGGTCGCGGCTACACCTTC
CASLGGRGYTF
>TRBV3-1/TRBV3-2|TRBJ2-2|.|.
TGTGCCAGCAGCCAGTTGGACAGCTCCACCGGGGAGCTGTTTTTT
CASSQLDSSTGELFF
>TRBV5-1|TRBJ2-5|.|.
TGCGCCAGCAGCAGAAGGGCGGGGAGCGAAGAGACCCAGTACTTC
CASSRRAGSEETQYF
>TRBV30|TRBJ2-6|TRBD1|.
TGTGCCTGCGCCCGGGACAGGGGACCCAGTACCTCTGGGGCCAACGTCCTGACTTTC
CACARDRGPSTSGANVLTF
>TRBV3-1/TRBV3-2|TRBJ1-2|.|once
TGTGCCAGCAGCCAAGAGGGCCGGAACTTTAACTATGGCTACACCTTC
CASSQEGRNFNYGYTF
>TRBV24-1|TRBJ2-3|.|.
TGTGCCACCAGTGTTTGGAGAGGAGATACGCAGTATTTT
CATSVWRGDTQYF
>TRBV19|TRBJ1-3|.|.
TGTGCCAGTAGTTTCCAGGGAGGTGGAAACACCATATATTTT
CASSFQGGGNTIYF
>TRBV5-6|TRBJ1-6|.|.
TGTGCCAGCAGCGCGCTCCGAGATCGATATAATTCACCCCTCCACTTT
CASSALRDRYNSPLHF